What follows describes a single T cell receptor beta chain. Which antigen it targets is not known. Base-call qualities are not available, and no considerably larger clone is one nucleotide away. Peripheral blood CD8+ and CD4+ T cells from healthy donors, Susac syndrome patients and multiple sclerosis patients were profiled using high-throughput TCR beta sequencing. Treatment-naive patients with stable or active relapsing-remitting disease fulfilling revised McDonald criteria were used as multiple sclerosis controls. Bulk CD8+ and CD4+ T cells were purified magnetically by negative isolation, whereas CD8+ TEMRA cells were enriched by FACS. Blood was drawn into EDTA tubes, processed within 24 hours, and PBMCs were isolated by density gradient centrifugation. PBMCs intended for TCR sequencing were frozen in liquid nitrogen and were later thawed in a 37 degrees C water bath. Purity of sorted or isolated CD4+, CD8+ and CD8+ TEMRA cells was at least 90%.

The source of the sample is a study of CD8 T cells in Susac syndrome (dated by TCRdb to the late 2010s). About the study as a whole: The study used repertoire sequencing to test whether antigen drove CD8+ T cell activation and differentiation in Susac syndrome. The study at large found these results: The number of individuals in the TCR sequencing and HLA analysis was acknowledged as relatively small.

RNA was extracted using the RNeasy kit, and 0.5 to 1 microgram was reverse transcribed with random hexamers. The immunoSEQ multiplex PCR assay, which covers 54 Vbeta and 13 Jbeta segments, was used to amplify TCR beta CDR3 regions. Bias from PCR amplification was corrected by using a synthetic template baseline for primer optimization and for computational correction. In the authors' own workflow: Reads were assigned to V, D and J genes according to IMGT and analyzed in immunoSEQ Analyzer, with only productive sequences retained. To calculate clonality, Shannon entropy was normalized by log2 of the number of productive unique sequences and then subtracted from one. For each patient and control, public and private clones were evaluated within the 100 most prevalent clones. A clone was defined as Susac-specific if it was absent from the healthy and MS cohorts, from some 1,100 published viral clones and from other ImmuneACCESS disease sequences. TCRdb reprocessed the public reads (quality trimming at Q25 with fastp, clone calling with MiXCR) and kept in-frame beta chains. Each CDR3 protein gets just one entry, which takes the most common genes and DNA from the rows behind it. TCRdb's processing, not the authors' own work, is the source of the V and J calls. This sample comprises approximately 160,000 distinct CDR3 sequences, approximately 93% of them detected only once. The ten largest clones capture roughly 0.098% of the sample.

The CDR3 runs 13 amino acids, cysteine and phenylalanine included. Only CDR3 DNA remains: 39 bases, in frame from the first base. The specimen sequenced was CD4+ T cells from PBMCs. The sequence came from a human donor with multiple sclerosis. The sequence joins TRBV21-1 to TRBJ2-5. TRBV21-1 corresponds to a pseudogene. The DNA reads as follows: TGTGCCACAAAAGCCCACCTACGAGAGACCCAGTACTTC. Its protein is CATKAHLRETQYF.